The rows below give T cell receptor beta chains drawn from one sample of a study of human T cells and chemical hapten exposure. TCRdb passed the RACE reads through MiXCR, listing each CDR3 protein once. The table has roughly 120,000 distinct CDR3 sequences, roughly 14% seen once. Sequencing was performed on whole blood, taken in connection with sensitization to the hapten diphenylcyclopropenone (DPC). The receptors were sampled from a woman in her late teens or twenties with alopecia areata. Some clones in this sample may be carry-over from other donors' samples. Both conserved end residues are part of each CDR3. D genes are given only for firm matches. Clone size, where shown, is once, few, many, or a class for clones that have expanded.

D	length	V	size	J	CDR3	DNA
.	14	TRBV7-6	many	TRBJ1-1	CASSLAQGDTEAFF	TGTGCCAGCAGCTTAGCCCAGGGAGACACTGAAGCTTTCTTT
TRBD1	14	TRBV18	.	TRBJ1-1	CASSPDRESTEAFF	TGTGCCAGCTCACCAGACAGGGAGAGCACTGAAGCTTTCTTT
.	15	TRBV5-1	few	TRBJ2-1	CASSPSRGSYNEQFF	TGCGCCAGCAGCCCCTCCCGGGGCTCCTACAATGAGCAGTTCTTC
TRBD1	17	TRBV9	.	TRBJ2-2	CASSVGATDRVDGELFF	TGTGCCAGCAGCGTAGGAGCTACGGACAGGGTGGACGGGGAGCTGTTTTTT
.	17	TRBV27	few	TRBJ1-2	CASSLSSVWATNYGYTF	TGTGCCAGCAGTTTATCGAGTGTGTGGGCTACTAACTATGGCTACACCTTC
TRBD1	16	TRBV7-2	few	TRBJ1-1	CASRRRDRGRNTEAFF	TGTGCCAGCAGACGCCGGGACAGGGGAAGGAACACTGAAGCTTTCTTT
.	14	TRBV12-3/TRBV12-4	.	TRBJ1-1	CASSHNFGGTEAFF	TGTGCCAGCAGCCATAACTTCGGGGGCACTGAAGCTTTCTTT
TRBD1	12	TRBV12-3/TRBV12-4	.	TRBJ1-2	CASSSGQGGYTF	TGTGCCAGCAGTTCCGGACAGGGTGGCTACACCTTC
.	11	TRBV10-3	once	TRBJ2-1	CANSGGDEQFF	TGTGCCAACTCTGGCGGGGATGAGCAGTTCTTC
TRBD2	18	TRBV7-2	.	TRBJ2-3	CASRKGTSGGSWADTQYF	TGTGCCAGCAGGAAGGGGACTAGCGGGGGGTCGTGGGCAGATACGCAGTATTTT
TRBD2	19	TRBV5-1	few	TRBJ2-1	CASSRRVSGGPSSYNEQFF	TGCGCCAGCAGCCGGCGGGTTAGCGGGGGGCCTTCCTCCTACAATGAGCAGTTCTTC
TRBD1	13	TRBV20-1	.	TRBJ2-7	CSAHRGMGSEQYF	TGCAGTGCTCACAGGGGGATGGGATCCGAGCAGTACTTC
TRBD1	15	TRBV19	.	TRBJ2-7	CASRPGQFSSYEQYF	TGTGCCAGTAGGCCGGGACAGTTCAGCTCCTACGAGCAGTACTTC
TRBD2	18	TRBV4-3	many	TRBJ2-2	CASSQRPPGEGPPGELFF	TGCGCCAGCAGCCAAAGGCCCCCGGGGGAGGGTCCGCCCGGGGAGCTGTTTTTT
TRBD1	15	TRBV7-2	many	TRBJ1-3	CASSPGGRTGNTIYF	TGTGCCAGCAGCCCAGGGGGAAGAACTGGAAACACCATATATTTT
.	13	TRBV20-1	few	TRBJ2-5	CSATGTYQETQYF	TGCAGTGCTACCGGGACATACCAAGAGACCCAGTACTTC
.	14	TRBV20-1	.	TRBJ1-1	CSARSRMRGTEAFF	TGCAGTGCTAGATCCCGTATGAGAGGGACTGAAGCTTTCTTT
TRBD2	16	TRBV10-2	many	TRBJ2-1	CASRPLAGGFYNEQFF	TGCGCCAGCAGACCATTAGCGGGGGGATTCTACAATGAGCAGTTCTTC
TRBD1	14	TRBV25-1	many	TRBJ1-6	CATHPGQNNSPLHF	TGTGCCACCCATCCGGGACAGAATAATTCACCCCTCCACTTT
.	14	TRBV7-2	many	TRBJ1-1	CASSKGQQGLLAFF	TGTGCCAGCAGCAAAGGACAACAGGGCTTATTAGCTTTCTTT
TRBD1	16	TRBV6-2/TRBV6-3	few	TRBJ2-6	CASTGTGASGANVLTF	TGTGCCAGCACCGGGACAGGGGCTTCCGGGGCCAACGTCCTGACTTTC
.	15	TRBV18	few	TRBJ2-3	CASSPPGFSTDTQYF	TGTGCCAGCTCACCACCAGGGTTTTCGACAGATACGCAGTATTTT
.	14	TRBV19	few	TRBJ2-7	CASSIDDISYEQYF	TGTGCCAGTAGTATCGACGACATCTCCTACGAGCAGTACTTC
TRBD1	16	TRBV27	.	TRBJ1-1	CASSPLTGGFDTEAFF	TGTGCCAGCAGCCCCCTGACAGGGGGCTTTGACACTGAAGCTTTCTTT
.	16	TRBV4-3	many	TRBJ1-3	CASSQDKAIAGNTIYF	TGCGCCAGCAGCCAAGATAAGGCAATAGCTGGAAACACCATATATTTT
.	14	TRBV18	many	TRBJ1-5	CASSLRDSNQPQHF	TGTGCCAGCTCTCTTCGGGATAGCAATCAGCCCCAGCATTTT
.	16	TRBV5-1	.	TRBJ1-3	CASSLLEQPSGNTIYF	TGCGCCAGCAGCTTGTTGGAACAGCCCTCTGGAAACACCATATATTTT
TRBD2	15	TRBV27	few	TRBJ2-1	CASSPLLAGLNEQFF	TGTGCCAGCAGTCCGTTACTAGCGGGGTTGAATGAGCAGTTCTTC
TRBD2	18	TRBV4-2	few	TRBJ2-5	CASSQASGGGNFQETQYF	TGTGCCAGCAGCCAAGCTAGCGGGGGGGGAAACTTCCAAGAGACCCAGTACTTC
.	13	TRBV29-1	few	TRBJ2-5	CSVEPGGAETQYF	TGCAGCGTTGAGCCCGGCGGGGCGGAGACCCAGTACTTC
TRBD2	16	TRBV4-3	once	TRBJ2-2	CASSQALAGGAGELFF	TGCGCCAGCAGCCAAGCGCTAGCGGGGGGTGCCGGGGAGCTGTTTTTT
.	16	TRBV6-5	few	TRBJ2-5	CASSSSSGVIQETQYF	TGTGCCAGCTCCTCCTCCTCAGGGGTAATCCAAGAGACCCAGTACTTC
TRBD1	14	TRBV6-5	many	TRBJ2-7	CASSYSGTGYEQYF	TGTGCCAGCAGTTACTCCGGGACAGGCTACGAGCAGTACTTC
TRBD1	17	TRBV7-9	.	TRBJ1-2	CASSRPTGTGAGYGYTF	TGTGCCAGCAGCCGCCCCACCGGGACAGGGGCGGGGTATGGCTACACCTTC
.	16	TRBV6-2/TRBV6-3	.	TRBJ2-1	CASSYWAASSYNEQFF	TGTGCCAGCAGTTACTGGGCAGCCAGCTCCTACAATGAGCAGTTCTTC
.	16	TRBV11-2	.	TRBJ2-5	CASSLGRGKIQETQYF	TGTGCCAGCAGCTTGGGTAGGGGCAAGATCCAAGAGACCCAGTACTTC
TRBD1	15	TRBV7-6	many	TRBJ2-7	CASSLAGQAAYEQYF	TGTGCCAGCAGCTTAGCGGGACAGGCGGCCTACGAGCAGTACTTC
TRBD1	15	TRBV4-2	many	TRBJ1-2	CASSQEEGASYGYTF	TGTGCCAGCAGCCAAGAGGAGGGGGCAAGCTATGGCTACACCTTC
.	14	TRBV11-2	many	TRBJ2-7	CASSLVLGPYEQYF	TGTGCCAGCAGCTTAGTACTAGGCCCATACGAGCAGTACTTC
.	14	TRBV20-1	many	TRBJ1-6	CSASRGQGFSPLHF	TGCAGTGCTAGCCGGGGGCAGGGTTTCTCACCCCTCCACTTT
TRBD1	16	TRBV7-8	.	TRBJ1-4	CASSPWTGAIGEKLFF	TGTGCCAGCAGCCCTTGGACAGGGGCTATAGGGGAAAAACTGTTTTTT